This TCR beta chain was sequenced during a study of T cells in Graves' hyperthyroidism and ophthalmopathy. Amplified TCR beta CDR3 regions came from RNA transcripts. The TCR CDR3 first-round RT-PCR relied on the HTBI primer set. MiXCR, applied by TCRdb to the multiplex PCR reads, yields one record per CDR3 protein. Among about 400,000 distinct CDR3 sequences listed, about 13% were seen once. Out of approximately 9.9 ml of fresh peripheral blood came the PBMCs. The study's findings and limits: From stable hyperthyroidism, ophthalmopathy was set apart by a 13 V-J model. Also found in blood were most expanded thyroid clonotypes above 0.001.

This clonotype was recorded many times. The antigen is not known. The sample comprised blood. This clonotype was sampled from a woman aged 18 to 35 with Graves' hyperthyroidism.

The chain's CDR3 is CASSPPHMNTEAFF. The CDR3 region has the DNA TGTGCCAGCTCACCACCCCACATGAACACTGAAGCTTTCTTT. The chain carries TRBV18 and TRBJ1-1; D not certain. The length of the CDR3 is 14 residues. Germline loops: CDR1 KGHSH, CDR2 LQKENI. With 0 bases removed from V and 0 bases from J, the gap between germline ends came to 5 bases. Full variable domain (missing parts from reference TRBV18 and TRBJ1-1): NAGVMQNPRHLVRRRGQEARLRCSPMKGHSHVYWYRQLPEEGLKFMVYLQKENIIDESGMPKERFSAEFPKEGPSILRIQQVVRGDSAAYFCASSPPHMNTEAFFGQGTRLTVV.